A single sample gave rise to the 27 T cell receptor beta chains below, sequenced in a study of T cells in Graves' hyperthyroidism and ophthalmopathy. RNA transcripts served as the template for amplifying TCR beta CDR3 regions. RT-PCR in the first round (using the HTBI primer set) targeted the TCR CDR3. TCRdb re-called the multiplex PCR reads with MiXCR, one entry per CDR3 protein. The sample shows around 690,000 distinct CDR3 sequences, 17% of them seen only once. The source material was blood. The receptors were gathered from a man aged 45-65 years with Graves' hyperthyroidism.

This clonotype was recorded many times. V and J are TRBV2 and TRBJ2-5; 7 bases align to TRBD2. The CDR3 extends over 17 amino acids. V shed 7 bases and J 6 bases; nucleotides not matched to a gene: 20. The V gene's germline CDR1 is SNHLY and CDR2 FYNNEI. This CDR3 is CASTNYPGTKGMKTQYF. CDR3 nucleotides: TGTGCCAGCACCAACTACCCCGGGACTAAAGGAATGAAGACCCAGTACTTC.

A remark on this clonotype: One base away lies a much larger clone, so this may be a sequencing read error. The conserved closing phenylalanine or tryptophan is absent in this CDR3, likely reflecting a read error. The V and J genes are TRBV19 and TRBJ2-7; TRBD1 matches at 7 bases. The CDR3 consists of 13 residues. Germline V CDR1 and CDR2: LNHDA, SQIVND (reference sequence). The junction had 4 bases not matched to a gene; V was cut back by 7 bases and J by 1 base. This CDR3 reads CASTQGQSYEQYL. As DNA, the CDR3 is TGTGCCAGTACCCAGGGACAGTCCTACGAGCAGTACCTC.

As for this clonotype: A read error may be the cause here, since a much bigger clone is one base away. The CDR3 bases are TGTGTCAGCAGTCCGTTGGGGACCTACGAGCAGTACTTC. Protein product: CVSSPLGTYEQYF. The chain recombines TRBV6-2 or TRBV6-3 with TRBJ2-7; D gene uncertain. The CDR3 has 13 residues. Germline V gives CDR1 MNHEY, CDR2 SVGEGT.

This clonotype was seen ten or more times. The chain employs TRBV20-1 and TRBJ2-2; 8 positions agree with TRBD1. With V trimmed by 3 bases and J by 4 bases, 1 base remained unmatched. This CDR3 contains 13 residues. The V gene's germline CDR1 is DFQATT and CDR2 SNEGSKA (reference sequence). CDR3 in DNA: TGCAGTGCTAGGGACAGGGTCACCGGGGAGCTGTTTTTT. It codes for CSARDRVTGELFF.

The sample holds a few counts of this clonotype. The gene calls are TRBV5-1 and TRBJ2-7; D gene uncertain. CDR3 length: 15 amino acids. The V end lost 5 bases, the J end lost 2 bases, and 17 bases lay between the germline ends. Germline CDR1 SGHRS, CDR2 YFSETQ. In nucleotides, the CDR3 is TGCGCCAGCAGTTTTGACGGAACAACCCCCTACGAGCAGTACTTC. Protein sequence: CASSFDGTTPYEQYF.

This chain uses TRBV20-1 with TRBJ2-3; 9 nucleotides line up with TRBD2. CDR3 length: 16 amino acids. V was pared by 0 bases and J by 0 bases, with 4 bases of the junction left unmatched. Looked up from germline, CDR1 is DFQATT and CDR2 is SNEGSKA (reference sequence). The chain's CDR3 is CSARDPSGTSTDTQYF. CDR3 nucleotide sequence: TGCAGTGCTAGAGATCCTAGCGGGACCAGCACAGATACGCAGTATTTT.

This rearrangement joins TRBV10-3 to TRBJ2-5, with TRBD1 matching 9 bases. Looked up from germline, CDR1 is ENHRY and CDR2 is SYGVKD. The CDR3 sequence is 14 residues long. The ends lost 7 bases at V and 2 bases at J; junction bases unmatched: 5. CDR3 loop: CAITGTGKQETQYF. The CDR3 coding sequence is TGTGCCATCACCGGGACAGGGAAGCAAGAGACCCAGTACTTC.

This clonotype was recorded at least ten times. The V call is TRBV19, the J call TRBJ1-1; 7 bases agree with TRBD1. This CDR3 has 14 amino acids. Unmatched junction bases numbered 6, after V lost 4 bases and J lost 4 bases. The germline gives CDR1 LNHDA, CDR2 SQIVND (reference sequence). The CDR3 DNA follows: TGTGCCAGTAGTACCGGGACAGTATCCACTGAAGCTTTCTTT. Amino acids: CASSTGTVSTEAFF.

This clonotype was observed a few times. V and J are TRBV5-1 and TRBJ2-2; 9 bases align to TRBD1. There are 15 residues in the CDR3. V shed 4 bases, J shed 2 bases, and the junction held 3 bases outside the gene matches. The germline V gene has CDR1 SGHRS and CDR2 YFSETQ. The CDR3, as DNA: TGCGCCAGCAGCGAGGACAGGGGTAACACCGGGGAGCTGTTTTTT. Protein: CASSEDRGNTGELFF.

The chain joins TRBV4-2 to TRBJ1-5; D remains unclear. The CDR3 is made up of 14 amino acids. Germline lookup yields CDR1 LGHNA and CDR2 YNFKEQ. Trimming removed 4 bases at V and 13 bases at J, with 20 bases between. DNA of the CDR3: TGTGCCAGCAGCCCCCGGACTGGTCTAGATACGCAGCATTTT. This gives the protein CASSPRTGLDTQHF.

This clonotype was counted ten times or more. This chain links TRBV20-1 with TRBJ1-1; 7 bases map to TRBD1. This CDR3 has 12 residues. With V trimmed by 6 bases and J by 5 bases, 6 bases remained unmatched. From germline, CDR1 is DFQATT and CDR2 SNEGSKA (reference sequence). The CDR3 spells CSANTGATEAFF. Here the CDR3 DNA reads TGCAGTGCGAACACAGGGGCAACTGAAGCTTTCTTT.

This clonotype came up a few times. This chain connects TRBV7-2 to TRBJ2-7, with D possibly matching TRBD1 (6 bases). V was trimmed by 5 bases and J by 0 bases, leaving 11 bases between them. CDR1 and CDR2 from the germline V gene are SGHTA and FQGNSA. The CDR3 is 14 amino acids. CDR3 sequence (DNA): TGTGCCAGCAGCCCGACAGGTTACTCCTACGAGCAGTACTTC. Translation gives CASSPTGYSYEQYF. Drawing the rest from reference TRBV7-2 and TRBJ2-7, the complete variable domain is GAGVSQSPSNKVTEKGKDVELRCDPISGHTALYWYRQSLGQGLEFLIYFQGNSAPDKSGLPSDRFSAERTGGSVSTLTIQRTQQEDSAVYLCASSPTGYSYEQYFGPGTRLTVT.

This rearrangement joins TRBV20-1 to TRBJ1-5; 11 bases map to TRBD1. J lost 0 bases, V lost 3 bases, and 10 bases had no gene match. Germline CDR1 reads DFQATT; CDR2 reads SNEGSKA (reference sequence). The CDR3 has 18 residues. CDR3 region: CSASRQRTGGGSNQPQHF. CDR3 sequence (DNA): TGCAGTGCTAGCAGGCAGAGGACAGGGGGCGGTAGCAATCAGCCCCAGCATTTT.

In nucleotides, the CDR3 is TGTGCCAGCAGTTTTAGTTCAGAGACCCAGTACTTC. It specifies CASSFSSETQYF. The V call is TRBV28, the J call TRBJ2-5; D unclear. This CDR3 is built from 12 residues. The V gene's germline CDR1 is MDHEN and CDR2 SYDVKM. Trimming left V 3 bases short and J 4 bases short, with 6 bases between.

The V gene is TRBV13, the J gene TRBJ1-2; D perhaps matches TRBD1 (6 bases). The CDR3 length is 13 residues. V lost 2 bases and J lost 8, with 12 bases in between. Germline V CDR1 and CDR2: PRHDT, FYEKMQ (reference sequence). The chain's CDR3 is CASSLIGGSGYTF. DNA of the CDR3: TGTGCCAGCAGCTTAATAGGGGGGAGCGGCTACACCTTC.

This clonotype was counted ten times or more. CDR3 region: CASGLVPAGDEQFF. The CDR3 bases are TGTGCTAGTGGTTTGGTACCGGCGGGGGATGAGCAGTTCTTC. V is TRBV12-5 and J is TRBJ2-1; 7 nucleotides match TRBD2. The CDR3 has 14 amino acids. The germline CDR1 and CDR2 sequences are LGHNT and FRNRAP. The junction had 4 bases not matched to a gene; V was cut back by 0 bases and J by 8 bases.

V and J are TRBV19 and TRBJ1-2; 10 nucleotides align to TRBD1. CDR1 and CDR2 from the germline V gene are LNHDA and SQIVND (reference sequence). Trimming cost V 4 bases and J 8 bases; bases outside gene matches: 16. The CDR3 covers 17 residues. The CDR3 DNA is TGTGCCAGTAGTAATAACCGGGACAGGGGCCTTTTCGGAGGCTACACCTTC. It codes for CASSNNRDRGLFGGYTF.

The table lists this clonotype with a few counts. J is TRBJ2-1 and V is TRBV3-1; D not resolved. Between the trimmed V and J ends, which lost 3 bases and 4 bases, there was a span of 7 bases. The CDR3 covers 13 residues. CDR1 and CDR2 from the germline V gene are LGHDT and YNNKEL (reference sequence). CDR3 nucleotides: TGTGCCAGCAGCCATCCCTATTACAATGAGCAGTTCTTC. Its protein product is CASSHPYYNEQFF.

The chain has TRBV28 and TRBJ1-5; D not resolved. Germline loops: CDR1 MDHEN, CDR2 SYDVKM. The CDR3 covers 15 residues. The V end was cut by 0 bases, the J end by 0 bases, with 6 bases between. In DNA, the CDR3 is TGTGCCAGCAGTTTATGGCGGGTTAGCAATCAGCCCCAGCATTTT. This codes for CASSLWRVSNQPQHF.

This clonotype was seen many times. The chain recombines TRBV10-3 with TRBJ2-1; D gene uncertain. The V and J ends lost 4 bases and 5 bases respectively, with 12 bases between them. The CDR3 totals 14 residues. Germline assignment: CDR1 ENHRY and CDR2 SYGVKD. The CDR3 DNA is TGTGCCATCAGTGGGAACCTGGGGAACAATGAGCAGTTCTTC. This encodes CAISGNLGNNEQFF.

This clonotype turned up a few times. The chain employs TRBV6-1 and TRBJ2-1; D is perhaps TRBD1 (5 bases). The germline CDR1 and CDR2 sequences are MNHNS and SASEGT. Trimming removed 5 bases at V and 8 bases at J, with 22 bases between. The CDR3 length is 16 residues. The CDR3 loop reads CASSSRVSLGQDEQFF. The CDR3 DNA reads as TGTGCCAGCAGTTCCAGGGTTAGTTTGGGCCAGGATGAGCAGTTCTTC.

This clonotype came up many times. This chain links TRBV28 with TRBJ2-7, with TRBD2 as a possible D gene (6 bases). Germline V gene sequence: CDR1 MDHEN, CDR2 SYDVKM. V was pared by 3 bases and J by 2 bases, with 11 bases between. The CDR3 is 14 amino acids. The CDR3 nucleotides are TGTGCCAGCAGTTTGGGCGGGGATACCTACGAGCAGTACTTC. Its protein is CASSLGGDTYEQYF.

This clonotype was seen a handful of times. The chain carries TRBV15 and TRBJ2-1; 7 nucleotides align to TRBD2. V was pared by 7 bases and J by 0 bases, with 6 bases of the junction left unmatched. This CDR3 is 15 amino acids long. Germline CDR1 LNHNV, CDR2 YYDKDF (reference sequence). The CDR3 DNA follows: TGTGCCACCACAAGGACTAGGAGCTCCTACAATGAGCAGTTCTTC. It encodes CATTRTRSSYNEQFF.

There are a few counts of this clonotype. The V gene is TRBV20-1, the J gene TRBJ2-3; 12 nucleotides align to TRBD2. There are 16 residues in the CDR3. Germline CDR1 is DFQATT and CDR2 is SNEGSKA (reference sequence). V dropped 1 base and J dropped 4; count of bases not matched to a gene: 6. CDR3 protein: CSARATSGSVPDTQYF. The CDR3 DNA reads TGCAGTGCTAGAGCGACTAGCGGGAGTGTCCCAGATACGCAGTATTTT.

This clonotype was counted many times. V usage is TRBV28 and J usage is TRBJ2-5; D possibly corresponds to TRBD1 (6 bases). This CDR3 is 15 amino acids long. Trimming shortened V by 3 bases and J by 2 bases, and 13 bases separated the two germline ends. Per germline, CDR1 MDHEN and CDR2 SYDVKM. In DNA form, the CDR3 reads TGTGCCAGCAGTTTTCTACAGACAGGACAAGAGACCCAGTACTTC. It translates to CASSFLQTGQETQYF. Together with reference TRBV28 and TRBJ2-5, the CDR3 gives the full variable domain: DVKVTQSSRYLVKRTGEKVFLECVQDMDHENMFWYRQDPGLGLRLIYFSYDVKMKEKGDIPEGYSVSREKKERFSLILESASTNQTSMYLCASSFLQTGQETQYFGPGTRLLVL.

This rearrangement joins TRBV7-2 to TRBJ2-2; the match to TRBD2 covers 9 bases. Germline trimming cut 5 bases from V and 5 bases from J; bases unmatched to any gene: 6. CDR1 is SGHTA, CDR2 FQGNSA, per germline. The CDR3 sequence is 15 residues long. The CDR3 reads CASSRLAATTGELFF. The CDR3 DNA reads TGTGCCAGCAGCCGACTAGCGGCTACGACCGGGGAGCTGTTTTTT.

This clonotype was seen ten or more times. This rearrangement joins TRBV10-3 to TRBJ2-5; D may be TRBD1 or TRBD2 (5 bases each). The germline CDR1 and CDR2 sequences are ENHRY and SYGVKD. V gave up 9 bases and J gave up 5 bases, with 10 bases separating them. This CDR3 is built from 11 residues. CDR3 nucleotide sequence: TGTGCCATGGGGGAGTCGGAGACCCAGTACTTC. Its translation: CAMGESETQYF.